The 15 T cell receptor beta chains given below trace back to one sample, sequenced in a study of blood T cell repertoires in COVID-19. Assay: immunoSEQ multiplex PCR; the TCRdb copy retains only in-frame clones and omits some. The sample includes around 230,000 clones, approximately 82% seen only once; the top ten take over 12%. Sequencing was carried out using PBMCs or T cells enriched from blood (not recorded which). Every receptor here comes from a man in his forties or fifties who had recovered from COVID-19.

The chain couples TRBV5-8 to TRBJ1-5; D is unresolved. Trimming cost V 3 bases and J 4 bases, with 20 bases left between them. Per the germline V gene, CDR1 is SGHTS and CDR2 is YDEGEE. The CDR3 runs to 17 residues. In DNA, the CDR3 is TGTGCCAGCAGCTGGGGAGAAGTATCCCACAGAAATCAGCCCCAGCATTTT. As protein: CASSWGEVSHRNQPQHF.

In this sample, this clone turned up a few times. The chain recombines TRBV10-2 with TRBJ1-6; 9 bases match TRBD1. Germline V gene data show CDR1 as WSHSY and CDR2 as SAAADI. The J segment lost 7 bases and the V segment lost 4 bases, leaving 5 bases of the junction unmatched. The CDR3 consists of 15 residues. CDR3 amino acids: CASSASDRGNSPLHF. In DNA, the CDR3 is TGCGCCAGCAGTGCTAGCGACAGGGGGAATTCACCCCTCCACTTT.

The chain links TRBV10-3 to TRBJ2-5; D remains unclear. Germline V gene data show CDR1 as ENHRY and CDR2 as SYGVKD. CDR3 size: 12 residues. The V end was cut by 10 bases, the J end by 0 bases, with 9 bases between. Here the CDR3 DNA reads TGTGCCACCCGAGACTACCAAGAGACCCAGTACTTC. It specifies CATRDYQETQYF.

The chain recombines TRBV5-1 with TRBJ2-3, with D perhaps matching TRBD1 (6 bases). The CDR3 length is 14 residues. Trimming removed 6 bases from V and 5 bases from J, with 16 bases in between. Germline CDR1 SGHRS, CDR2 YFSETQ. In DNA, the CDR3 is TGCGCCAGCAATAGGGCAGGGGCGAGAGATACGCAGTATTTT. Its protein is CASNRAGARDTQYF.

V usage is TRBV7-2 and J usage is TRBJ2-5; tentatively, D is TRBD2 (5 bases). This CDR3 contains 13 residues. V was pared by 3 bases and J by 5 bases, with 10 bases between. Germline CDR1 reads SGHTA; CDR2 reads FQGNSA. The CDR3 DNA reads TGTGCCAGCAGCTTCACTAGTTGGGAGACCCAGTACTTC. Translated: CASSFTSWETQYF.

The chain uses TRBV5-1 and TRBJ2-1, with 7 positions matching TRBD2. V gave up 1 base and J gave up 6 bases; unmatched junction bases: 7. The CDR3 consists of 15 residues. From germline, CDR1 is SGHRS and CDR2 YFSETQ. The CDR3 region has the DNA TGCGCCAGCAGCTTGTTGGGGGGGTCCGGCAATGAGCAGTTCTTC. Protein sequence: CASSLLGGSGNEQFF.

The table lists this clone with a count of one. The chain couples TRBV12-3 or TRBV12-4 to TRBJ2-2; D unclear. Trimming shortened V by 6 bases and J by 8 bases, and 10 bases separated the two germline ends. This CDR3 has 12 amino acids. CDR3: CASSFYPGELFF. For the CDR3, the DNA is TGTGCCAGCAGCTTCTACCCAGGGGAGCTGTTTTTT.

V is TRBV2 and J is TRBJ1-2; a weak D match, TRBD1 (5 bases). Germline CDR1 reads SNHLY; CDR2 reads FYNNEI. The CDR3 has 15 residues. Here the CDR3 DNA reads TGTGCATTTACGGGAGGTGGCAGGGAAAACTATGGCTACACCTTC. Translated: CAFTGGGRENYGYTF.

The V gene is TRBV18, the J gene TRBJ1-1, with D tentatively TRBD1 (5 bases). The CDR3 sequence is 15 residues long. Trimming shortened V by 7 bases and J by 0 bases, and 15 bases separated the two germline ends. CDR1 is KGHSH and CDR2 is LQKENI in the germline V gene. The CDR3 sequence is CASFSDRLMNTEAFF. CDR3 in DNA: TGTGCCAGCTTCAGTGACAGATTAATGAACACTGAAGCTTTCTTT.

The chain uses TRBV11-2 and TRBJ2-2, with D possibly matching TRBD2 (6 bases). Trimming removed 3 bases at V and 6 bases at J, with 11 bases between. From germline, CDR1 is SGHAT and CDR2 FQNNGV. The CDR3 loop spans 14 amino acids. CDR3 in amino acids: CASSLGRGPGELFF. The CDR3 DNA sequence: TGTGCCAGCAGCTTGGGGCGGGGCCCCGGGGAGCTGTTTTTT.

This clone was found a few times. The chain uses TRBV13 and TRBJ1-5; D is ambiguous. Germline CDR1 and CDR2: PRHDT and FYEKMQ (reference sequence). This CDR3 has 14 amino acids. The V gene lost 5 bases and the J gene lost 1 base, with 9 bases spanning the gap. The CDR3 region has the DNA TGTGCCAGCAGCATACGGGTAAGCAATCAGCCCCAGCATTTT. Its translation: CASSIRVSNQPQHF.

J is TRBJ1-2 and V is TRBV4-1; D is perhaps TRBD1 (5 bases). The V gene lost 2 bases and the J gene lost 8 bases, with 15 bases spanning the gap. CDR3 length: 14 amino acids. The germline V gene encodes CDR1 MGHRA and CDR2 YSYEKL. The CDR3 spells CASSQSTAFGGYTF. As DNA, the CDR3 is TGCGCCAGCAGCCAATCGACAGCGTTTGGAGGCTACACCTTC.

The rearrangement joins TRBV6-4 to TRBJ2-5; a possible D gene is TRBD2 (5 bases). CDR3 length: 12 amino acids. Deletions cut 6 bases from V and 4 bases from J, with 9 bases between. The germline V gene has CDR1 MRHNA and CDR2 SNTAGT. CDR3 protein: CASSTEGETQYF. CDR3 in DNA: TGTGCCAGCAGCACAGAGGGAGAGACCCAGTACTTC.

The chain recombines TRBV20-1 with TRBJ1-2, with TRBD1 as a possible D gene (5 bases). V was pared by 3 bases and J by 3 bases, with 17 bases between. Germline CDR1 DFQATT, CDR2 SNEGSKA (reference sequence). The CDR3 sequence is 15 residues long. The CDR3 coding sequence is TGCAGTGCTAGTGGGCAGGGTGGTGTGGACTATGGCTACACCTTC. This gives the protein CSASGQGGVDYGYTF.

This chain connects TRBV7-6 to TRBJ1-4; D is uncertain. The CDR3 contains 16 residues. From germline, CDR1 is SGHVS and CDR2 FNYEAQ. V lost 1 base to trimming and J lost 6 bases, with 15 bases between them. The CDR3, as DNA: TGTGCCAGCAGCTTAGACCCAGGCTCTCTCTATGAAAAACTGTTTTTT. This sequence encodes CASSLDPGSLYEKLFF.